This T cell receptor beta chain was recovered during a study of neurological immune-mediated disorders. As for the study in general: In a group of around 35 multiple sclerosis patients, roughly 30 had the relapsing-remitting type and 3 had the secondary progressive type.

This clonotype has ten or more counts. Template-switch 5'RACE cDNA synthesis added a 10-nucleotide unique molecular identifier. MiXCR, applied by TCRdb to the 5' RACE reads, yields one record per CDR3 protein. The repertoire consists of 54,000 or so distinct CDR3 sequences, with 3% to 4.5% occurring once and the leading ten covering 3.1%. Losses at the gene ends were 5 bases for V and 6 bases for J; bases not matched to a gene: 5. This CDR3 spans 14 amino acids. The clonotype comes from a woman aged 30 to 39 with multiple sclerosis. The sample taken for sequencing was PBMCs. This sequence joins TRBV12-3 or TRBV12-4 and TRBJ1-4, with 8 bases lining up with TRBD1. CDR3 in DNA: TGTGCCAGCAGTCGGACGACAGGGGATGAAAAACTGTTTTTT. Its translation is CASSRTTGDEKLFF.